This is a list of T cell receptor beta chains from one sample in a study of T cell responses to AZD1222 COVID-19 vaccine. This table comes from immunoSEQ multiplex PCR, and its TCRdb copy is limited to in-frame clones, with some not included. Seen here are hundreds of thousands of clones, around 93% observed once, and the top ten hold roughly 0.5%. The specimen comprised peripheral blood, sampled 28 days after the second AZD1222 dose. These receptors came from an adult who received the AZD1222 COVID-19 vaccine. CDR3s include the opening cysteine and the closing phenylalanine or tryptophan. Fields, in order: J gene, D gene, V gene, clone size, CDR3 protein, CDR3 DNA. A D gene is named only where the DNA matches it firmly. Expanded clones get a size class; other rows say once, few or many, or leave the size out.

J: TRBJ2-7; D: -; V: TRBV19; size: -; CDR3: CASSKPGTLGYEQYF; DNA: TGTGCCAGTAGTAAGCCCGGGACCTTAGGCTACGAGCAGTACTTC
J: TRBJ2-2; D: TRBD1; V: TRBV10-3; size: -; CDR3: CAITGTDMTGELFF; DNA: TGTGCCATCACCGGGACAGATATGACCGGGGAGCTGTTTTTT
J: TRBJ2-7; D: TRBD2; V: TRBV5-6; size: -; CDR3: CASSREGEQYF; DNA: TGTGCCAGCAGCCGGGAGGGCGAGCAGTACTTC
J: TRBJ2-1; D: -; V: TRBV2; size: -; CDR3: CASSLESQFF; DNA: TGTGCCAGCAGCCTCGAAAGTCAGTTCTTC
J: TRBJ2-7; D: -; V: TRBV28; size: -; CDR3: CASSLLSGYEQYF; DNA: TGTGCCAGCAGTTTACTATCCGGCTACGAGCAGTACTTC
J: TRBJ2-2; D: -; V: TRBV19; size: -; CDR3: CASSDSGTPNTGELFF; DNA: TGTGCCAGTAGCGATTCCGGGACACCGAACACCGGGGAGCTGTTTTTT
J: TRBJ2-7; D: TRBD2; V: TRBV3-1/TRBV3-2; size: -; CDR3: CASSLGGGPSYEQYF; DNA: TGTGCCAGCAGCCTCGGGGGGGGACCCTCCTACGAGCAGTACTTC
J: TRBJ2-7; D: -; V: TRBV3-1/TRBV3-2; size: -; CDR3: CASSSEGDLSYEQYF; DNA: TGTGCCAGCAGCTCGGAAGGGGATTTATCCTACGAGCAGTACTTC
J: TRBJ1-2; D: -; V: TRBV11-1; size: -; CDR3: CASSVASAYGYTF; DNA: TGTGCCAGCAGCGTTGCCTCTGCCTATGGCTACACCTTC
J: TRBJ1-2; D: TRBD1; V: TRBV6-5; size: -; CDR3: CASSSGTDDGYTF; DNA: TGTGCCAGCAGTTCGGGGACAGACGATGGCTACACCTTC
J: TRBJ2-1; D: -; V: TRBV19; size: once; CDR3: CASSPLEGDTNEQFF; DNA: TGTGCCAGTAGCCCATTGGAGGGGGATACCAATGAGCAGTTCTTC
J: TRBJ1-5; D: -; V: TRBV28; size: -; CDR3: CASSLEPQPQHF; DNA: TGTGCCAGCAGTTTGGAGCCTCAGCCCCAGCATTTT
J: TRBJ1-4; D: -; V: TRBV27; size: -; CDR3: CASSYGTPNEKLFF; DNA: TGTGCCAGCAGCTACGGGACACCTAATGAAAAACTGTTTTTT
J: TRBJ2-1; D: -; V: TRBV11-2; size: -; CDR3: CASSLLRDQQFF; DNA: TGTGCCAGCAGCCTACTGAGGGACCAGCAGTTCTTC
J: TRBJ2-2; D: TRBD1; V: TRBV7-9; size: -; CDR3: CASSLRQGNTGELFF; DNA: TGTGCCAGCAGCTTAAGACAGGGCAACACCGGGGAGCTGTTTTTT
J: TRBJ1-1; D: TRBD1; V: TRBV2; size: -; CDR3: CASSQGTVPEAFF; DNA: TGTGCCAGCAGTCAAGGGACAGTCCCTGAAGCTTTCTTT
J: TRBJ1-1; D: -; V: TRBV29-1; size: -; CDR3: CSVEDWGTEAFF; DNA: TGCAGCGTTGAAGACTGGGGGACTGAAGCTTTCTTT
J: TRBJ2-7; D: TRBD2; V: TRBV28; size: -; CDR3: CASSPRLAGTRGRQYF; DNA: TGTGCCAGCAGTCCCAGACTAGCGGGGACCCGTGGAAGGCAGTACTTC
J: TRBJ1-5; D: -; V: TRBV28; size: -; CDR3: CASSPGAQPQHF; DNA: TGTGCCAGCAGCCCAGGGGCACAGCCCCAGCATTTT
J: TRBJ2-7; D: TRBD1; V: TRBV4-1; size: -; CDR3: CASSTTGGTYEQYF; DNA: TGCGCCAGCAGTACCACAGGGGGAACCTACGAGCAGTACTTC
J: TRBJ2-7; D: -; V: TRBV29-1; size: -; CDR3: CSVEAGIPYEQYF; DNA: TGCAGCGTTGAGGCAGGGATCCCCTACGAGCAGTACTTC
J: TRBJ2-7; D: -; V: TRBV6-2/TRBV6-3; size: once; CDR3: CASSYPLVFSSYEQYF; DNA: TGTGCCAGCAGTTATCCACTAGTCTTTAGCTCCTACGAGCAGTACTTC
J: TRBJ1-5; D: -; V: TRBV6-2/TRBV6-3; size: -; CDR3: CASSYALMNSNQPQHF; DNA: TGTGCCAGCAGTTACGCCCTCATGAATAGCAATCAGCCCCAGCATTTT
J: TRBJ1-2; D: -; V: TRBV12-3/TRBV12-4; size: -; CDR3: CASSSSSYGYTF; DNA: TGTGCCAGCAGTTCCTCGTCCTATGGCTACACCTTC
J: TRBJ1-1; D: -; V: TRBV5-1; size: -; CDR3: CASSLGQGRGTEAFF; DNA: TGCGCCAGCAGCTTGGGGCAGGGCAGGGGCACTGAAGCTTTCTTT
J: TRBJ1-6; D: -; V: TRBV6-6; size: -; CDR3: CASSGSNSPLHF; DNA: TGTGCCAGCTCGGGCTCGAATTCACCCCTCCACTTT
J: TRBJ1-1; D: -; V: TRBV30; size: few; CDR3: CAWNAPGVGDTEAFF; DNA: TGTGCCTGGAACGCCCCAGGAGTTGGGGACACTGAAGCTTTCTTT
J: TRBJ2-5; D: -; V: TRBV5-1; size: -; CDR3: CASSLNPTGQETQYF; DNA: TGCGCCAGCAGCTTGAACCCAACCGGCCAAGAGACCCAGTACTTC
J: TRBJ2-7; D: TRBD1; V: TRBV18; size: -; CDR3: CASSQGQGYEQYF; DNA: TGTGCCAGCTCACAGGGACAGGGCTACGAGCAGTACTTC
J: TRBJ2-1; D: -; V: TRBV27; size: -; CDR3: CASSSSRALTEQFF; DNA: TGTGCCAGCAGTTCCTCTCGGGCCTTAACGGAGCAGTTCTTC
J: TRBJ1-4; D: -; V: TRBV3-1/TRBV3-2; size: -; CDR3: CASSPPAYREKLFF; DNA: TGTGCCAGCAGCCCGCCCGCTTACAGAGAAAAACTGTTTTTT
J: TRBJ1-2; D: TRBD1; V: TRBV5-1; size: -; CDR3: CASALEQGAFGYTF; DNA: TGCGCCAGCGCCTTGGAGCAGGGGGCGTTTGGCTACACCTTC
J: TRBJ2-7; D: -; V: TRBV18; size: -; CDR3: CASSPTGGKYEQYF; DNA: TGTGCCAGCTCACCAACTGGGGGAAAGTACGAGCAGTACTTC
J: TRBJ2-3; D: TRBD1; V: TRBV2; size: once; CDR3: CASSAAGTGRDTQYF; DNA: TGTGCCAGCAGCGCCGCCGGGACAGGGAGAGATACGCAGTATTTT
J: TRBJ1-2; D: -; V: TRBV9; size: -; CDR3: CASSVEAGADYGYTF; DNA: TGTGCCAGCAGCGTAGAGGCGGGGGCGGACTATGGCTACACCTTC
J: TRBJ1-6; D: -; V: TRBV5-1; size: -; CDR3: CASSFMGGPSSYNSPLHF; DNA: TGCGCCAGCTCCTTCATGGGAGGGCCAAGCTCCTATAATTCACCCCTCCACTTT
J: TRBJ2-1; D: TRBD2; V: TRBV3-1/TRBV3-2; size: -; CDR3: CASSQWGLAGVNEQFF; DNA: TGTGCCAGCAGCCAGTGGGGGCTAGCGGGAGTTAATGAGCAGTTCTTC
J: TRBJ2-5; D: TRBD2; V: TRBV2; size: -; CDR3: CASNPEVSGGETQYF; DNA: TGTGCCAGCAATCCCGAAGTGAGCGGGGGAGAGACCCAGTACTTC
J: TRBJ2-7; D: TRBD2; V: TRBV9; size: -; CDR3: CASSSGPGLGAEQYF; DNA: TGTGCCAGCAGCTCGGGCCCGGGACTAGGCGCCGAGCAGTACTTC
J: TRBJ1-6; D: -; V: TRBV6-4; size: -; CDR3: CASSDSPRNSPLHF; DNA: TGTGCCAGCAGTGACTCCCCTCGGAATTCACCCCTCCACTTT
J: TRBJ1-4; D: -; V: TRBV23-1; size: -; CDR3: CASSQRRQVPSNEKLFF; DNA: TGCGCCAGCAGTCAGAGGAGACAGGTCCCTTCTAATGAAAAACTGTTTTTT
J: TRBJ2-1; D: TRBD2; V: TRBV2; size: -; CDR3: CASSEKSSGDNEQFF; DNA: TGTGCCAGCAGTGAGAAATCTAGCGGGGACAATGAGCAGTTCTTC
J: TRBJ2-1; D: -; V: TRBV9; size: -; CDR3: CASSVALDYYNEQFF; DNA: TGTGCCAGCAGCGTAGCTCTGGACTACTACAATGAGCAGTTCTTC